Detailed here is one T cell receptor (beta chain). The data are from a study of CD8 T cells in Susac syndrome. The RNA input was roughly 0.5 to 1 ug, and it was reverse transcribed with random hexamers. TCRdb itself ran the immunoSEQ multiplex PCR reads through MiXCR, one entry per CDR3 protein. This sample has about 200,000 distinct CDR3 sequences, with 90% to 95% found just once. Source material: CD4+ T cells from PBMCs. The origin of this receptor is a human donor with multiple sclerosis.

CDR3 DNA sequence: TGTGCCAGCAGGCCGGGACTACCCTCCGAGCAGTACTTC. This translates into CASRPGLPSEQYF. The J gene is TRBJ2-7, the V gene TRBV12-3 or TRBV12-4; TRBD2 matches 7 bases. The trim removed 6 bases at V and 6 bases at J, leaving 8 bases unmatched. The CDR3 covers 13 residues.